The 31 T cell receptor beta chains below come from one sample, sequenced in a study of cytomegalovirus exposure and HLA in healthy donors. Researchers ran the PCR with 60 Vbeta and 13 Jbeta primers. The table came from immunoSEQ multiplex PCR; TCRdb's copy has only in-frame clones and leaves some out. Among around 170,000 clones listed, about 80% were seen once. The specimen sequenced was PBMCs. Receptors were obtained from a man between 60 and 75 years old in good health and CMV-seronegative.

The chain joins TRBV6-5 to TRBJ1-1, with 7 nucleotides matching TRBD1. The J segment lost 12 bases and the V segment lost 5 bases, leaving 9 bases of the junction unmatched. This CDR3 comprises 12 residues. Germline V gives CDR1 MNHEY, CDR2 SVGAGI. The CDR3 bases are TGTGCCAGCAGTGACAAGACAGGGTGGACTTTCTTT. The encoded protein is CASSDKTGWTFF.

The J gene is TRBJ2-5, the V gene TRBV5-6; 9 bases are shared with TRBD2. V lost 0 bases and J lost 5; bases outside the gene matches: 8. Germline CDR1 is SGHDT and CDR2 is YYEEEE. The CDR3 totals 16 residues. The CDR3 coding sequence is TGTGCCAGCAGCTTGGCCGCGCGGGGGGGCAGGGAGACCCAGTACTTC. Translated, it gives CASSLAARGGRETQYF.

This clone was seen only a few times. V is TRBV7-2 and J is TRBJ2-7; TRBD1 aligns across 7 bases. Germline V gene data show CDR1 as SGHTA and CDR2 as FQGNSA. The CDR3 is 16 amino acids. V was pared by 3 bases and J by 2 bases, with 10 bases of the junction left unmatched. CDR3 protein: CASSFLPGGITYEQYF. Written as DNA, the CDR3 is TGTGCCAGCAGCTTTCTTCCAGGGGGAATTACCTACGAGCAGTACTTC.

The CDR3 DNA reads TGTGCTAGTAGCGGGACCTACAATGAGCAGTTCTTC. Its translation is CASSGTYNEQFF. The rearrangement uses TRBV12-5 and TRBJ2-1; 7 nucleotides line up with TRBD2. This CDR3 has 12 residues. Germline V CDR1 and CDR2: LGHNT, FRNRAP. Losses at the gene ends were 8 bases for V and 2 bases for J; bases not matched to a gene: 0.

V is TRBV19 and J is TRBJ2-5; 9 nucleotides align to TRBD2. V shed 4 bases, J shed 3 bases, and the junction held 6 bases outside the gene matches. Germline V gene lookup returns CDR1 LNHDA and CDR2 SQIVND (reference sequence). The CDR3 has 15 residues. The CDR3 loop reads CASSRAGGGKETQYF. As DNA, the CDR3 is TGTGCCAGTAGTAGAGCGGGGGGTGGTAAAGAGACCCAGTACTTC.

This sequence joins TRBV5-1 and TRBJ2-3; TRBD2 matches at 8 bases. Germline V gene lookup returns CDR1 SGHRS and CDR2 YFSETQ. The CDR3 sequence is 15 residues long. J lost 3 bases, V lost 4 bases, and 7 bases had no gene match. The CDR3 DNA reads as TGCGCCAGCAGCCGGACACTAGCGGCAACAGATACGCAGTATTTT. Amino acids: CASSRTLAATDTQYF.

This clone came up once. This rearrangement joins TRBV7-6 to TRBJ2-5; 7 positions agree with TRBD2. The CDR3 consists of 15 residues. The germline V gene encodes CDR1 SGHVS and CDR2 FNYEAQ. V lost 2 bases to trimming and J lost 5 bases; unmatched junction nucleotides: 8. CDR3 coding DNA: TGTGCCAGCAGCTTATTCGCGGGAGCGGTGGAGACCCAGTACTTC. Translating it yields CASSLFAGAVETQYF.

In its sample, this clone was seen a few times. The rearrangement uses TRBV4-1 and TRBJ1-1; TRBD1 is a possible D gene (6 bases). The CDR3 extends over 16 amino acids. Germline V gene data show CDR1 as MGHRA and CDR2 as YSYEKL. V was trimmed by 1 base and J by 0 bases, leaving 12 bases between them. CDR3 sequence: CASSQALGQLNTEAFF. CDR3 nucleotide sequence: TGCGCCAGCAGCCAAGCTTTAGGACAGCTGAACACTGAAGCTTTCTTT.

CDR3 nucleotides: TGTGCCAGCAGTTACTCGAATTCGATGGCCAACCATGGCTACACCTTC. As protein: CASSYSNSMANHGYTF. The rearrangement links TRBV6-5 to TRBJ1-2; D gene unclear. The CDR3 has 16 amino acids. Germline CDR1 MNHEY, CDR2 SVGAGI. Trimming removed 0 bases at V and 6 bases at J, with 17 bases between.

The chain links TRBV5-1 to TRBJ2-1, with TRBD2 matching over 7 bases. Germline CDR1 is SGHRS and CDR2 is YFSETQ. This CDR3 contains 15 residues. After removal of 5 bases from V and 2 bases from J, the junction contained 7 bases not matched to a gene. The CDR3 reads CASRPTSDPYNEQFF. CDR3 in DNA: TGCGCCAGCAGACCCACTAGCGATCCCTACAATGAGCAGTTCTTC.

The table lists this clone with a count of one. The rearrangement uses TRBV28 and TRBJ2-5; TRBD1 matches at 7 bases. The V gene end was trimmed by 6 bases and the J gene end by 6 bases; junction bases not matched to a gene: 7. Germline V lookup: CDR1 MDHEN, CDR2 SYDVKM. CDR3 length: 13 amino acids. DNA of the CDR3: TGTGCCAGCAGCCTGACAGGGACGCAGACCCAGTACTTC. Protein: CASSLTGTQTQYF.

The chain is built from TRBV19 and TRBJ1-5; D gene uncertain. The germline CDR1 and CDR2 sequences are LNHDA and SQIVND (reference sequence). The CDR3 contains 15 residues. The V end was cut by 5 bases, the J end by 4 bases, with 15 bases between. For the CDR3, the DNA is TGTGCCAGTAGTGGGTCGCGTTCCGGGAATCAGCCCCAGCATTTT. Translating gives CASSGSRSGNQPQHF.

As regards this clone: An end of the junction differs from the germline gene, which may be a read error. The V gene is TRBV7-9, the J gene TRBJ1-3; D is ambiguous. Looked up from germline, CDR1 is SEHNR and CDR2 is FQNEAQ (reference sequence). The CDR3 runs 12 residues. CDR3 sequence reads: CSSSPSGNTIYF. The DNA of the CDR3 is TGTTCCAGCAGCCCTTCTGGAAACACCATATATTTT.

For the CDR3, the DNA is TGCGCCAGCAGCCAAGAGGTTATTTCGGGGGGCCTCCAAGAGACCCAGTACTTC. Translation: CASSQEVISGGLQETQYF. The V call is TRBV4-1, the J call TRBJ2-5; a possible D gene is TRBD2 (7 bases). V was pared by 0 bases and J by 1 base, with 18 bases between. CDR1 and CDR2 (germline): MGHRA, YSYEKL. The CDR3 sequence is 18 residues long.

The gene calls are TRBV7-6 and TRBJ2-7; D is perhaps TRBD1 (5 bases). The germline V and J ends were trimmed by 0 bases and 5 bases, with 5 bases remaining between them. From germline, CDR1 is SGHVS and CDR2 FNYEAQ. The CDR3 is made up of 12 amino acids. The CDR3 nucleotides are TGTGCCAGCAGCTTAGCAGGGGACGAGCAGTACTTC. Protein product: CASSLAGDEQYF.

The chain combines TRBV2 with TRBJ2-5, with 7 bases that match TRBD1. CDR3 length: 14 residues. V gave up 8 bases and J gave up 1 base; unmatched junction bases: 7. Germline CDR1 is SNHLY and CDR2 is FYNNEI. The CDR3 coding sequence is TGTGCCAGCCGAGAGGGACAGCTCCAAGAGACCCAGTACTTC. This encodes CASREGQLQETQYF. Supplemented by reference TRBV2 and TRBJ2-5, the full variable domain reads EPEVTQTPSHQVTQMGQEVILRCVPISNHLYFYWYRQILGQKVEFLVSFYNNEISEKSEIFDDQFSVERPDGSNFTLKIRSTKLEDSAMYFCASREGQLQETQYFGPGTRLLVL.

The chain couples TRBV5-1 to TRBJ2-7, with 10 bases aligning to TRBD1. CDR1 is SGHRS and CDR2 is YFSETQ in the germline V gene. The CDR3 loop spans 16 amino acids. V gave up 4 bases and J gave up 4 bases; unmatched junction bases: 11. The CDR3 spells CASSDVWTGGGYEQYF. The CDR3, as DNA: TGCGCCAGCAGCGACGTTTGGACAGGGGGAGGGTACGAGCAGTACTTC.

CDR3 amino acids: CASRGRTGDYNSPLHF. The CDR3 DNA is TGTGCCAGTAGGGGCCGGACAGGGGATTATAATTCACCCCTCCACTTT. V is TRBV19 and J is TRBJ1-6, with TRBD1 matching over 9 bases. CDR3 size: 16 residues. Germline loops: CDR1 LNHDA, CDR2 SQIVND (reference sequence). V lost 6 bases, J lost 4 bases, and 7 bases stayed unmatched.

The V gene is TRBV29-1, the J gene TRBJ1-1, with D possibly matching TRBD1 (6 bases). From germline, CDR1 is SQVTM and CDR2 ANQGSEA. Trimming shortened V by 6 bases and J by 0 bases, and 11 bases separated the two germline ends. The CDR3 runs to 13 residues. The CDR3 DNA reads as TGCAGCGTGCAGGACAGATTGAACACTGAAGCTTTCTTT. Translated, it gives CSVQDRLNTEAFF.

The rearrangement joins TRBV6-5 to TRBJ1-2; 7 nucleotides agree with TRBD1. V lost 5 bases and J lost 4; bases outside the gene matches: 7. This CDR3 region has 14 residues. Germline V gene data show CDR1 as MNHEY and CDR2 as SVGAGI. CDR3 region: CASSGEGGTYGYTF. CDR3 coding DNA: TGTGCCAGCAGTGGAGAAGGGGGCACCTATGGCTACACCTTC.

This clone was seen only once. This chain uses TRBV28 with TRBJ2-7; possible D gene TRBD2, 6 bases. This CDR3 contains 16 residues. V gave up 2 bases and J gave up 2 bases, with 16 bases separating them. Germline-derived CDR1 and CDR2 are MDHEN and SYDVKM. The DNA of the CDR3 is TGTGCCAGCAGTTTAAGCGTCGGGACTGGTGCCTACGAGCAGTACTTC. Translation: CASSLSVGTGAYEQYF.

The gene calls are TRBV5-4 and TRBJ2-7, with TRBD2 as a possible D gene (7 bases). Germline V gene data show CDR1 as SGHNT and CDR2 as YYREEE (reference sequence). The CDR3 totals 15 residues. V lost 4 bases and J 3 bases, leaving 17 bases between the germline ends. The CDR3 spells CASSRDRWGGYEQYF. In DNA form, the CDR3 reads TGTGCCAGCAGCAGAGACAGGTGGGGGGGCTACGAGCAGTACTTC.

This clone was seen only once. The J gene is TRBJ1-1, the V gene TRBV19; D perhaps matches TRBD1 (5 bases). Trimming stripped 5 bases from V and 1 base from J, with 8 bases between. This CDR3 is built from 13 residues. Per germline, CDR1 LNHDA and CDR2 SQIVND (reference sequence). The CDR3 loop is CASSEQANTEAFF. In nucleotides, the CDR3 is TGTGCCAGTAGTGAACAGGCGAACACTGAAGCTTTCTTT.

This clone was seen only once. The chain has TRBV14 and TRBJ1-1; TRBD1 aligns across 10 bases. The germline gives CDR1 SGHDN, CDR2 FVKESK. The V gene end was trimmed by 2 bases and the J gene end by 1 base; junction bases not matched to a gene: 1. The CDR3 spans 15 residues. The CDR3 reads CASSQRTGGNTEAFF. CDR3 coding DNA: TGTGCCAGCAGCCAAAGGACAGGGGGGAACACTGAAGCTTTCTTT. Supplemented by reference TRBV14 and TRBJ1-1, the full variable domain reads EAGVTQFPSHSVIEKGQTVTLRCDPISGHDNLYWYRRVMGKEIKFLLHFVKESKQDESGMPNNRFLAERTGGTYSTLKVQPAELEDSGVYFCASSQRTGGNTEAFFGQGTRLTVV.

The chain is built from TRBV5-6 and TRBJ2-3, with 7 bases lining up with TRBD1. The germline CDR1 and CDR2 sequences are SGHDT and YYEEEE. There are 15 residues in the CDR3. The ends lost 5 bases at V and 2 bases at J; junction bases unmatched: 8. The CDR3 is CASSDRDLITDTQYF. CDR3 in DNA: TGTGCCAGCAGTGACAGGGATCTTATCACAGATACGCAGTATTTT.

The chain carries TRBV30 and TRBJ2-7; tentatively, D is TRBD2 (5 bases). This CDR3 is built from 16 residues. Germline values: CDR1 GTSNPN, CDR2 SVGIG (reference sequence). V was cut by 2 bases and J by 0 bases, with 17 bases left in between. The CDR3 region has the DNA TGTGCCTGGAGTATCGGCTCCGGACTCAGCTCCTACGAGCAGTACTTC. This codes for CAWSIGSGLSSYEQYF.

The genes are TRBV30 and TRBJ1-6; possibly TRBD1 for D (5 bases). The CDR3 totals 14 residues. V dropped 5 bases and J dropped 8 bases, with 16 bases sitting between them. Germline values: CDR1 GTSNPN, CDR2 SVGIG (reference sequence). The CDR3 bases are TGTGCCTGGGGGGGGGTCGTAATGGATTCACCCCTCCACTTT. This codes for CAWGGVVMDSPLHF.

CDR3 nucleotides: TGTGCCAGCAGCTTAACTAGCGGGGGTAGCGGGGAGCTGTTTTTT. Translated: CASSLTSGGSGELFF. The V and J genes are TRBV7-2 and TRBJ2-2; 11 nucleotides line up with TRBD2. Losses at the gene ends were 2 bases for V and 7 bases for J; bases not matched to a gene: 3. The CDR3 runs 15 residues. CDR1 SGHTA and CDR2 FQGNSA come from the germline V gene.

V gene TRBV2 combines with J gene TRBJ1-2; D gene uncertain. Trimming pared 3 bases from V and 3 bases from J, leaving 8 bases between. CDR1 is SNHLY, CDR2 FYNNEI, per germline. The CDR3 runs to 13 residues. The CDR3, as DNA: TGTGCCAGCAGTGATCACAGTGACTATGGCTACACCTTC. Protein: CASSDHSDYGYTF.

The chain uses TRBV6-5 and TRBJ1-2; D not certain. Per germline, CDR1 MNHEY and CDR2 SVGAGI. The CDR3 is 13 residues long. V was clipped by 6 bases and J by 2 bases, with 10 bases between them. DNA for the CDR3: TGTGCCAGCAGCCCGAGCGCGAACTATGGCTACACCTTC. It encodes CASSPSANYGYTF.

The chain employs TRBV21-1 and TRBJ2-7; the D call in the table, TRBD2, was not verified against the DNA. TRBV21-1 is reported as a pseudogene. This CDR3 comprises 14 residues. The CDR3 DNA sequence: TGTGCCAGCAGCAACTATATTTACTCCTACGAGCAGTACTTC. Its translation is CASSNYIYSYEQYF.